The 31 T cell receptor beta chains presented below share a single source sample, sequenced in a study of blood T cell repertoires in COVID-19. Produced via immunoSEQ multiplex PCR; TCRdb's table is partial and in-frame only. The data show 200,000 or so clones, 75% to 85% seen once. Sequencing was done on a sample of peripheral blood. The receptors here all came from an elderly woman with COVID-19, enrolled during active disease.

The rearrangement links TRBV28 to TRBJ2-1; D unresolved. CDR1 and CDR2 (germline): MDHEN, SYDVKM. V lost 2 bases and J 8 bases, leaving 16 bases between the germline ends. The CDR3 is made up of 15 amino acids. CDR3 in DNA: TGTGCCAGCAGTTTAGGTTCCTCAATAGCCCATGAGCAGTTCTTC. It encodes CASSLGSSIAHEQFF.

The chain employs TRBV7-9 and TRBJ1-4, with TRBD1 matching over 7 bases. The J segment lost 1 base and the V segment lost 2 bases, leaving 1 base of the junction unmatched. CDR1 SEHNR and CDR2 FQNEAQ come from the germline V gene (reference sequence). The length of the CDR3 is 15 residues. The DNA for the CDR3 is TGTGCCAGCAGCTTAAGACAGGGAACTAATGAAAAACTGTTTTTT. Protein: CASSLRQGTNEKLFF.

The J gene is TRBJ1-1, the V gene TRBV19; TRBD1 agrees at 9 bases. The length of the CDR3 is 12 residues. Unmatched junction bases numbered 4, after V lost 10 bases and J lost 4 bases. From germline, CDR1 is LNHDA and CDR2 SQIVND (reference sequence). The CDR3 region has the DNA TGTGCCACGGACAGGGGTTCCACTGAAGCTTTCTTT. Protein product: CATDRGSTEAFF.

The V call is TRBV7-8, the J call TRBJ2-5, with D uncertain. The length of the CDR3 is 13 residues. Per germline, CDR1 SGHVS and CDR2 FQNEAQ. V lost 5 bases to trimming and J lost 6 bases, with 13 bases between them. The CDR3 nucleotides are TGTGCCAGCAGCCCCCCCCGGGTACAGACCCAGTACTTC. As protein: CASSPPRVQTQYF.

This chain uses TRBV4-3 with TRBJ2-3; TRBD2 aligns across 12 bases. The V gene's germline CDR1 is LGHNA and CDR2 YSLEER. Trimming cost V 0 bases and J 7 bases; bases outside gene matches: 8. This CDR3 is built from 17 residues. Here the CDR3 reads CASSQDLLAGGRNTQYF. The CDR3 region has the DNA TGCGCCAGCAGCCAAGATCTTCTAGCGGGGGGGCGTAATACGCAGTATTTT.

The J gene is TRBJ2-2, the V gene TRBV27; perhaps TRBD1 as D (6 bases). Per the germline V gene, CDR1 is MNHEY and CDR2 is SMNVEV (reference sequence). Trimming removed 5 bases from V and 1 base from J, with 8 bases in between. The CDR3 spans 14 residues. The CDR3 reads CASSPGQNTGELFF. In DNA, the CDR3 is TGTGCCAGCAGTCCGGGACAGAACACCGGGGAGCTGTTTTTT.

The chain has TRBV6-4 and TRBJ1-6; the match to TRBD1 covers 8 bases. J gave up 8 bases and V 5 bases, and 2 bases lay outside the gene matches. The CDR3 has 13 amino acids. Germline values: CDR1 MRHNA, CDR2 SNTAGT. The CDR3 protein is CASSPDRDSPLHF. CDR3 bases: TGTGCCAGCAGTCCGGACAGGGATTCACCCCTCCACTTT.

This chain uses TRBV6-4 with TRBJ2-1; 10 bases line up with TRBD1. J gave up 5 bases and V 5 bases, and 9 bases lay outside the gene matches. The CDR3 loop spans 16 amino acids. Per the germline V gene, CDR1 is MRHNA and CDR2 is SNTAGT. The CDR3 DNA sequence: TGTGCCAGCAGTTCAATTTCGGGACAGGGGCACAATGAGCAGTTCTTC. Protein: CASSSISGQGHNEQFF.

The chain is built from TRBV9 and TRBJ1-2; possibly TRBD1 for D (5 bases). Trimming shortened V by 0 bases and J by 2 bases, and 8 bases separated the two germline ends. The CDR3 has 14 amino acids. Germline V gives CDR1 SGDLS, CDR2 YYNGEE. The DNA for the CDR3 is TGTGCCAGCAGCGTAGAGGGGCGGAACTATGGCTACACCTTC. Translating it yields CASSVEGRNYGYTF.

V is TRBV6-5 and J is TRBJ2-7; the D gene is possibly TRBD1 (5 bases). V was trimmed by 6 bases and J by 4 bases, leaving 13 bases between them. Germline CDR1 MNHEY, CDR2 SVGAGI. The CDR3 sequence is 13 residues long. Here the CDR3 reads CASRRNRNYEQYF. In DNA form, the CDR3 reads TGTGCCAGCAGAAGGAACAGGAATTACGAGCAGTACTTC.

A few counts support this clone. The chain employs TRBV6-6 and TRBJ1-4; tentatively, D is TRBD1 (6 bases). Germline lookup yields CDR1 MNHNY and CDR2 SVGAGI (reference sequence). The CDR3 runs 16 residues. Trimming took off 6 bases at V and 0 bases at J, with 14 bases between the two ends. The CDR3 region has the DNA TGTGCCAGCAGGGGGGCGGGAGAACCAACTAATGAAAAACTGTTTTTT. Its translation: CASRGAGEPTNEKLFF.

Here the CDR3 reads CAWTKGGRTEAFF. The CDR3 bases are TGTGCCTGGACCAAAGGAGGAAGGACTGAAGCTTTCTTT. This chain connects TRBV30 to TRBJ1-1, with unresolved D. This CDR3 contains 13 residues. Germline V gives CDR1 GTSNPN, CDR2 SVGIG (reference sequence). Deletions cut 4 bases from V and 5 bases from J, with 14 bases between.

The CDR3 coding sequence is TGCGCCAGCAGCTTGACTAGCGGGAGAGAGACCCAGTACTTC. Protein product: CASSLTSGRETQYF. The J gene is TRBJ2-5, the V gene TRBV5-1, with 11 bases matching TRBD2. Per the germline V gene, CDR1 is SGHRS and CDR2 is YFSETQ. The CDR3 extends over 14 amino acids. V was clipped by 1 base and J by 4 bases; unmatched bases: 0.

The chain has TRBV11-2 and TRBJ2-3; 8 bases match TRBD2. The CDR3 consists of 14 residues. V was clipped by 5 bases and J by 4 bases; unmatched bases: 5. Germline CDR1 is SGHAT and CDR2 is FQNNGV. The CDR3, as DNA: TGTGCCAGCAGCCCCGGGACTAGTGCAGATACGCAGTATTTT. This codes for CASSPGTSADTQYF.

The rearrangement uses TRBV4-1 and TRBJ1-2, with 9 nucleotides matching TRBD1. The CDR3 contains 15 residues. J lost 4 bases, V lost 1 base, and 4 bases had no gene match. CDR1 is MGHRA and CDR2 is YSYEKL in the germline V gene. In DNA, the CDR3 is TGCGCCAGCAGCCAAGGGACAGGGGACCTCTATGGCTACACCTTC. Protein: CASSQGTGDLYGYTF.

The chain uses TRBV27 and TRBJ2-1; the match to TRBD2 covers 12 bases. The CDR3 is 16 residues long. The germline gives CDR1 MNHEY, CDR2 SMNVEV (reference sequence). Germline trimming cut 6 bases from V and 6 bases from J; bases unmatched to any gene: 9. CDR3 region: CASSRTSGKGPNEQFF. Written as DNA, the CDR3 is TGTGCCAGCAGCCGGACTAGCGGGAAAGGTCCCAATGAGCAGTTCTTC.

The chain couples TRBV15 to TRBJ2-2, with 11 nucleotides matching TRBD1. Germline CDR1 is LNHNV and CDR2 is YYDKDF (reference sequence). V dropped 5 bases and J dropped 5; count of bases not matched to a gene: 4. The CDR3 totals 15 residues. CDR3: CATSLDRGHTGELFF. The DNA for the CDR3 is TGTGCCACCAGCTTGGACAGGGGGCATACCGGGGAGCTGTTTTTT. Full variable domain (remainder filled in from reference TRBV15 and TRBJ2-2): DAMVIQNPRYQVTQFGKPVTLSCSQTLNHNVMYWYQQKSSQAPKLLFHYYDKDFNNEADTPDNFQSRRPNTSFCFLDIRSPGLGDTAMYLCATSLDRGHTGELFFGEGSRLTVL.

This clone appeared a few times. The chain carries TRBV5-1 and TRBJ1-1, with a possible D match to TRBD1 (6 bases). V dropped 2 bases and J dropped 4 bases, with 18 bases sitting between them. This CDR3 has 16 residues. From germline, CDR1 is SGHRS and CDR2 YFSETQ. The DNA of the CDR3 is TGCGCCAGCAGCTTAGCCGGGACAAGGATGATCACTGAAGCTTTCTTT. Amino acid sequence: CASSLAGTRMITEAFF.

This clone was counted between two and nine times. The genes are TRBV27 and TRBJ2-1, with a weak D call TRBD1 (7 bases). Trimming removed 3 bases from V and 2 bases from J, with 8 bases in between. Germline assignment: CDR1 MNHEY and CDR2 SMNVEV (reference sequence). CDR3 size: 14 residues. This CDR3 is CASSFRGAYNEQFF. CDR3 in DNA: TGTGCCAGCAGTTTCAGGGGGGCCTACAATGAGCAGTTCTTC.

The chain is built from TRBV7-3 and TRBJ2-1, with TRBD1 matching 8 bases. The CDR3 runs 13 residues. V trimming: 3 bases; J trimming: 7 bases; junction bases outside the gene matches: 2. From germline, CDR1 is SGHTA and CDR2 FQGTGA. This CDR3 is CASSLRQGNEQFF. The CDR3 DNA sequence: TGTGCCAGCAGCTTGAGACAGGGGAATGAGCAGTTCTTC. Supplemented by reference TRBV7-3 and TRBJ2-1, the full variable domain reads GAGVSQTPSNKVTEKGKYVELRCDPISGHTALYWYRQSLGQGPEFLIYFQGTGAADDSGLPNDRFFAVRPEGSVSTLKIQRTERGDSAVYLCASSLRQGNEQFFGPGTRLTVL.

This chain joins TRBV20-1 and TRBJ2-1; D may be TRBD1 or TRBD2 (5 bases each). V shed 3 bases and J shed 2 bases, with 17 bases lying between them. Germline assignment: CDR1 DFQATT and CDR2 SNEGSKA (reference sequence). The CDR3 spans 16 residues. The CDR3 loop is CSASGAGRVTYNEQFF. The CDR3 nucleotides read TGCAGTGCTAGTGGGGCGGGCCGCGTTACCTACAATGAGCAGTTCTTC.

The chain links TRBV5-1 to TRBJ2-2; 9 bases are shared with TRBD2. The CDR3 is made up of 16 amino acids. Trimming took 4 bases from V and 2 from J; bases not matched to a gene: 6. The germline CDR1 and CDR2 sequences are SGHRS and YFSETQ. CDR3 sequence: CASSIIAGANTGELFF. DNA of the CDR3: TGCGCCAGCAGCATCATAGCGGGAGCAAACACCGGGGAGCTGTTTTTT.

This chain connects TRBV5-4 to TRBJ1-2; D may be TRBD1 (5 bases). The CDR3 is made up of 13 amino acids. V was cut by 0 bases and J by 3 bases, with 6 bases left in between. Germline V gene lookup returns CDR1 SGHNT and CDR2 YYREEE (reference sequence). The CDR3 bases are TGTGCCAGCAGCTTGGTCAGGGACTATGGCTACACCTTC. As protein: CASSLVRDYGYTF. The full variable domain, its missing parts supplied by reference TRBV5-4 and TRBJ1-2, is ETGVTQSPTHLIKTRGQQVTLRCSSQSGHNTVSWYQQALGQGPQFIFQYYREEENGRGNFPPRFSGLQFPNYSSELNVNALELDDSALYLCASSLVRDYGYTFGSGTRLTVV.

The chain is built from TRBV4-2 and TRBJ1-5, with 7 bases aligning to TRBD1. From germline, CDR1 is LGHNA and CDR2 YNFKEQ. Trimming removed 1 base from V and 5 bases from J; junction bases left unmatched: 2. This CDR3 spans 14 amino acids. In DNA form, the CDR3 reads TGTGCCAGCAGCCAAGGACAGGGTGATCAGCCCCAGCATTTT. This gives the protein CASSQGQGDQPQHF.

CDR3 loop: CASSYSGTGKSYYGYTF. In DNA form, the CDR3 reads TGTGCCAGTAGTTACTCCGGGACAGGGAAATCTTACTATGGCTACACCTTC. V usage is TRBV19 and J usage is TRBJ1-2; 9 positions match TRBD1. The CDR3 covers 17 residues. The germline gives CDR1 LNHDA, CDR2 SQIVND (reference sequence). With V trimmed by 5 bases and J by 3 bases, 13 bases remained unmatched.

The chain links TRBV6-2 or TRBV6-3 to TRBJ1-6; 10 bases align to TRBD1. Trimming took 2 bases from V and 7 from J; bases not matched to a gene: 2. This CDR3 has 15 residues. CDR1 is MNHEY and CDR2 is SVGEGT in the germline V gene. CDR3 coding DNA: TGTGCCAGCAGTTACCCGGGACAGGGGAATTCACCCCTCCACTTT. This encodes CASSYPGQGNSPLHF.

This sequence joins TRBV15 and TRBJ2-1, with 7 bases fitting TRBD2. The trim removed 0 bases at V and 5 bases at J, leaving 10 bases unmatched. Germline assignment: CDR1 LNHNV and CDR2 YYDKDF (reference sequence). The CDR3 spans 17 residues. CDR3 bases: TGTGCCACCAGCAGAGAAGCGGGGCTATATGGGGACAATGAGCAGTTCTTC. Encoded protein: CATSREAGLYGDNEQFF.

V and J are TRBV6-1 and TRBJ2-7; D gene unclear. Germline V gives CDR1 MNHNS, CDR2 SASEGT. There are 11 residues in the CDR3. The V and J ends lost 5 bases and 3 bases respectively, with 5 bases between them. CDR3 in DNA: TGTGCCAGCAGTCAGAACTACGAGCAGTACTTC. This encodes CASSQNYEQYF.

The CDR3 spells CASSPPALAGVGGTQYF. The DNA for the CDR3 is TGTGCCAGCAGCCCCCCAGCCCTAGCGGGGGTAGGCGGTACGCAGTATTTT. The gene calls are TRBV4-2 and TRBJ2-3; 10 positions match TRBD2. Germline CDR1 reads LGHNA; CDR2 reads YNFKEQ. J was trimmed by 8 bases and V by 4 bases; bases with no gene match: 15. The CDR3 covers 17 residues.

This clone was seen only a few times. The rearrangement links TRBV11-2 to TRBJ2-7, with no clear D. The CDR3 loop spans 11 amino acids. V gave up 3 bases and J gave up 3 bases, with 3 bases separating them. The germline gives CDR1 SGHAT, CDR2 FQNNGV. As DNA, the CDR3 is TGTGCCAGCAGCTTTAGCTACGAGCAGTACTTC. Protein: CASSFSYEQYF.

The genes are TRBV18 and TRBJ1-2, with D possibly being TRBD1 (6 bases). V was shortened by 5 bases and J by 3 bases, with 16 bases between the two germline ends. This CDR3 has 15 amino acids. Germline V gene sequence: CDR1 KGHSH, CDR2 LQKENI. This CDR3 reads CASSYRDTLYYGYTF. The CDR3 DNA follows: TGTGCCAGCTCATACCGGGACACGCTCTACTATGGCTACACCTTC.